This TCR beta chain originates from a study of blood T cells in healthy people across ages. This clonotype has at least ten counts. A second about 6 to 12 cycle PCR used barcoded and J-beta primers. Each CDR3 protein is one row after TCRdb ran MiXCR on the 5' RACE reads. The repertoire consists of approximately 790,000 distinct CDR3 sequences, with 60% to 80% occurring once and the leading ten covering 28%. Deletions cut 6 bases from V and 2 bases from J, with 5 bases between. The CDR3 consists of 12 residues. The chain employs TRBV12-3 or TRBV12-4 and TRBJ2-1; D not certain. The sample was blood. This receptor was obtained from a man in his thirties or forties in good health. The CDR3 loop is CASRRTYNEQFF. CDR3 DNA: TGTGCCAGCAGACGAACCTACAATGAGCAGTTCTTC.